The TCR beta chain under discussion was sequenced for a study of T cell responses to AZD1222 COVID-19 vaccine. In the study overall: Researchers grouped second doses given at about 4 or about 12 weeks into one pool. The study, taken as a whole, reports: The donor group comprised mostly white British people and more females; the analysis possibly underestimated clonal diversity. Among spike-specific TCRs, nearly half reportedly target unmutated variant regions. Vaccine-related CD4 TCRs covered spike, predominating at 160-218 and 743-854.

The method was immunoSEQ multiplex PCR; TCRdb's version includes in-frame clones alone and lacks a portion of them. Of about 130,000 clones listed, less than 90% were seen once; the top ten hold 3.5% to 4.5%. Notes on this clone: Its antigen is not known.

Trimming took 7 bases from V and 5 from J, leaving 3 bases between them. From germline, CDR1 is MDHEN and CDR2 SYDVKM. The CDR3 consists of 10 residues. The genes are TRBV28 and TRBJ1-5, with D unclear. The sequences come from peripheral blood, collected on day 0 of AZD1222 vaccination. The receptor's source is an adult in good health. CDR3 DNA: TGTGCCAGCAACCATCAGCCCCAGCATTTT. Protein product: CASNHQPQHF.